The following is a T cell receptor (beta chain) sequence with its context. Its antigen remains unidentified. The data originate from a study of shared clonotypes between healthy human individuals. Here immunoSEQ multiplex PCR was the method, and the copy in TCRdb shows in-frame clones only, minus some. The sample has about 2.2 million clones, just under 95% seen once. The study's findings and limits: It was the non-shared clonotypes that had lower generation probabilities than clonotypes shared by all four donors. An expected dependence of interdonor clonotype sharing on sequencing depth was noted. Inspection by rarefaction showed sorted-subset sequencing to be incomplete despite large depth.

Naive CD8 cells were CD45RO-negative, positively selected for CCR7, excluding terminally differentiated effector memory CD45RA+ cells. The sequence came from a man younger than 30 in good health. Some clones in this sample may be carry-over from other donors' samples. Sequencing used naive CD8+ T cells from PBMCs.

Written as DNA, the CDR3 is TGTGCCAGCAGTTTTGCGTATAGCAATCAGCCCCAGCATTTT. Translation: CASSFAYSNQPQHF. The genes are TRBV28 and TRBJ1-5; D is uncertain. The V end lost 3 bases, the J end lost 0 bases, and 6 bases lay between the germline ends. CDR1 is MDHEN, CDR2 SYDVKM, per germline. The CDR3 is 14 amino acids.